These T cell receptor beta chains were read from a single sample in a study of graft-versus-host responses after intestinal transplantation. Assay used: immunoSEQ multiplex PCR; TCRdb lists only in-frame clones, some missing. The sample has under 90,000 clones; 92% are singletons. Material: PBMCs, obtained 98 days after intestinal transplantation. The origin of the receptors is a human patient who received an intestinal transplant, so some T cells may come from the graft donor. Each CDR3 is given with its conserved first and last residue. A D gene is named only where the DNA matches it firmly. Clone size appears in some rows only: once, few, many, or a class for an expanded clone.

V gene,clone size,D gene,J gene,CDR3 protein,CDR3 DNA
TRBV6-5,-,-,TRBJ1-3,CASTIALGNTIYF,TGTGCCAGCACTATCGCCCTAGGAAACACCATATATTTT
TRBV4-2,-,-,TRBJ2-7,CASSPTGTSLYEQYF,TGTGCCAGCAGCCCTACGGGGACTTCCCTCTACGAGCAGTACTTC
TRBV6-5,-,-,TRBJ1-2,CASSYPGEAVYGYTF,TGTGCCAGCAGTTATCCAGGGGAGGCAGTCTATGGCTACACCTTC
TRBV29-1,-,TRBD1,TRBJ2-2,CSVQDPDREGGELFF,TGCAGCGTACAGGACCCGGACAGGGAAGGCGGGGAGCTGTTTTTT
TRBV28,-,-,TRBJ2-7,CASSFPTYGPTNGSYEQYF,TGTGCCAGCAGTTTCCCGACATATGGCCCCACCAACGGCTCCTACGAGCAGTACTTC
TRBV6-5,-,TRBD1,TRBJ2-7,CASSARGPPSYEQYF,TGTGCCAGCAGTGCCAGGGGGCCTCCCTCCTACGAGCAGTACTTC
TRBV25-1,-,-,TRBJ2-4,CASSESRTDSIQYF,TGTGCCAGCAGTGAATCGAGGACAGACTCAATTCAGTACTTC
TRBV18,-,TRBD1,TRBJ2-7,CASSLRTGLLYEQYF,TGTGCCAGCTCACTACGGACAGGGCTGCTGTACGAGCAGTACTTC
TRBV6-1,-,TRBD2,TRBJ2-1,CASSEESVSGRLFGEQFF,TGTGCCAGCAGTGAAGAATCGGTTAGCGGGAGGCTTTTTGGTGAGCAGTTCTTC
TRBV7-2,-,TRBD1,TRBJ2-7,CASSLGTGPFYEQYF,TGTGCCAGCAGCCTGGGGACAGGCCCTTTTTACGAGCAGTACTTC
TRBV6-1,-,-,TRBJ2-7,CASRTSLGQYF,TGTGCCAGCAGGACCTCCCTTGGGCAGTACTTC
TRBV4-1,-,TRBD2,TRBJ2-7,CASSQRPSGAYEQYF,TGCGCCAGCAGCCAACGACCCAGCGGGGCCTACGAGCAGTACTTC
TRBV4-3,-,-,TRBJ1-2,CASSQDNYYGYTF,TGCGCCAGCAGCCAAGACAACTACTATGGCTACACCTTC
TRBV6-1,-,TRBD1,TRBJ1-5,CASSGRKGADQPQHF,TGTGCCAGCAGTGGCCGGAAGGGGGCCGATCAGCCCCAGCATTTT
TRBV6-5,-,-,TRBJ1-1,CASSPTGNTEAFF,TGTGCCAGCAGCCCGACAGGGAACACTGAAGCTTTCTTT
TRBV7-9,-,-,TRBJ1-2,CASSPDGGSYGYTF,TGTGCCAGCAGCCCAGACGGGGGTAGTTATGGCTACACCTTC
TRBV7-9,-,-,TRBJ2-3,CASSFPPVGDTDTQYF,TGTGCCAGCAGCTTTCCCCCAGTAGGGGACACAGATACGCAGTATTTT
TRBV19,-,TRBD2,TRBJ2-2,CASSITSGSDGELFF,TGTGCCAGTAGTATAACTAGCGGATCGGACGGGGAGCTGTTTTTT
TRBV6-1,-,TRBD1,TRBJ2-3,CASSVDRVSTDTQYF,TGTGCCAGCAGTGTGGACAGGGTCAGCACAGATACGCAGTATTTT
TRBV7-3,-,TRBD2,TRBJ2-3,CASSRTSADTQYF,TGTGCCAGCAGCCGGACTAGCGCAGATACGCAGTATTTT
TRBV4-1,-,-,TRBJ1-6,CASSQEIRVYGSPLHF,TGCGCCAGCAGCCAAGAGATTAGGGTGTATGGTTCACCCCTCCACTTT
TRBV5-4,-,-,TRBJ1-2,CASSLGRQVDYGYTF,TGTGCCAGCAGCTTGGGCCGACAGGTCGACTATGGCTACACCTTC
TRBV5-6,-,TRBD1,TRBJ1-1,CASILFDRGLWDTEAFF,TGTGCCAGCATATTATTCGACAGGGGGCTTTGGGACACTGAAGCTTTCTTT
TRBV27,-,-,TRBJ2-5,CASSLTSVGETQYF,TGTGCCAGCAGTTTAACCAGCGTCGGTGAGACCCAGTACTTC
TRBV9,-,-,TRBJ2-3,CASSVDEGFADTQYF,TGTGCCAGCAGCGTAGACGAGGGGTTCGCAGATACGCAGTATTTT
TRBV6-5,-,TRBD2,TRBJ2-3,CASSRSGRAADTQYF,TGTGCCAGCAGTCGTAGCGGGAGGGCCGCAGATACGCAGTATTTT
TRBV18,-,-,TRBJ1-5,CASSPGPNQPQHF,TGTGCCAGCTCACCAGGTCCCAATCAGCCCCAGCATTTT
TRBV21-1,-,-,TRBJ2-7,CASSKAKDRGHYEQYF,TGTGCCAGCAGCAAAGCAAAGGACAGGGGGCACTACGAGCAGTACTTC
TRBV2,once,-,TRBJ2-7,CASSVALLRGSAYGGTYEQYF,TGTGCCAGCAGTGTCGCCCTTTTAAGGGGATCTGCGTATGGAGGGACCTACGAGCAGTACTTC
TRBV10-1,-,-,TRBJ2-1,CASLIGEQFF,TGCGCCAGCCTGATTGGAGAGCAGTTCTTC
TRBV13,-,-,TRBJ2-7,CASSPGSRDEQYF,TGTGCCAGCAGTCCCGGGAGTCGCGACGAGCAGTACTTC
TRBV27,-,TRBD2,TRBJ2-7,CASSSPGLAGGRTYEQYF,TGTGCCAGCAGTTCCCCGGGACTAGCGGGAGGCAGGACCTACGAGCAGTACTTC
TRBV4-1,-,-,TRBJ1-3,CASSQVPVVVPVSGNTIYF,TGCGCCAGCAGCCAAGTCCCCGTGGTAGTACCGGTTAGTGGAAACACCATATATTTT
TRBV10-1,-,-,TRBJ2-1,CASSVAGPPLEQFF,TGCGCCAGCAGTGTTGCAGGACCGCCGCTAGAGCAGTTCTTC
TRBV7-6,-,-,TRBJ1-5,CASSLAGGSNQPQHF,TGTGCCAGCAGCTTAGCGGGGGGGAGCAATCAGCCCCAGCATTTT
TRBV6-5,-,-,TRBJ2-7,CASSVGNEQYF,TGTGCCAGCAGTGTGGGGAACGAGCAGTACTTC
TRBV6-6,-,-,TRBJ1-3,CASRRSSGNTIYF,TGTGCCAGCAGACGGAGCTCTGGAAACACCATATATTTT
TRBV7-9,-,TRBD1,TRBJ1-6,CASSSRPGQGVDSPLHF,TGTGCCAGCAGCTCACGCCCGGGACAGGGGGTAGATTCACCCCTCCACTTT